This T cell receptor beta chain was sequenced in a study of PD-1 blockade in classical Hodgkin lymphoma. V lost 0 bases and J 8 bases, leaving 17 bases between the germline ends. CDR3 size: 15 residues. Germline CDR1 SGHNT, CDR2 YYREEE (reference sequence). This clone has only one observation. Relapse after autologous stem cell transplantation occurred in every patient, and brentuximab vedotin exposure varied. Only in-frame clones appear in the TCRdb table, and some are missing; sequencing was by immunoSEQ multiplex PCR. The repertoire holds around 41,000 clones, with around 76% as singletons. V gene TRBV5-4 combines with J gene TRBJ1-2, with a possible D match to TRBD1 (6 bases). This receptor was taken from a human donor with classical Hodgkin lymphoma. The material was peripheral blood mononuclear cells (PBMCs), obtained before the second cycle of nivolumab. CDR3 bases: TGTGCCAGCAGCTTGGTGGACAGTGACTCAGGGGGCTACACCTTC. It codes for CASSLVDSDSGGYTF.